The 3 T cell receptor beta chains below were found in one sample sequenced in a study of T cells in Graves' hyperthyroidism and ophthalmopathy. TCR beta CDR3 regions were amplified from RNA transcripts. First-round RT-PCR with HTBI primers amplified the TCR CDR3 region. TCRdb re-analysed the multiplex PCR reads in MiXCR, keeping a single row per CDR3 protein. The top ten clones hold less than 35% of a sample with a few hundred thousand distinct CDR3 sequences, approximately 15% of them seen once. The specimen was blood. These receptors all stem from a woman in her twenties or thirties with Graves' hyperthyroidism.

This clonotype was observed at least ten times. The V gene is TRBV25-1, the J gene TRBJ2-3, with 11 bases lining up with TRBD2. Germline values: CDR1 MGHDK, CDR2 SYGVNS. The length of the CDR3 is 16 residues. Trimming took 4 bases from V and 1 from J; bases not matched to a gene: 4. Here the CDR3 DNA reads TGTGCCAGCAGTGCCTTACTAGCGGGAGGCACAGATACGCAGTATTTT. This gives the protein CASSALLAGGTDTQYF. The entire variable domain, with the rest obtained from reference TRBV25-1 and TRBJ2-3, is as follows: EADIYQTPRYLVIGTGKKITLECSQTMGHDKMYWYQQDPGMELHLIHYSYGVNSTEKGDLSSESTVSRIRTEHFPLTLESARPSHTSQYLCASSALLAGGTDTQYFGPGTRLTVL.

This clonotype was seen a few times. This chain uses TRBV4-1 with TRBJ1-2, with D unclear. From germline, CDR1 is MGHRA and CDR2 YSYEKL. This CDR3 contains 14 residues. V lost 0 bases and J lost 5, with 10 bases in between. CDR3 in amino acids: CASSQETLSYGYTF. Written as DNA, the CDR3 is TGCGCCAGCAGCCAAGAAACCCTGTCTTATGGCTACACCTTC.

This clonotype showed up just a few times. CDR3 in amino acids: CASRQTGGAGANVLTF. CDR3 bases: TGTGCCAGCAGACAAACAGGGGGCGCTGGGGCCAACGTCCTGACTTTC. The chain recombines TRBV27 with TRBJ2-6, with 9 bases that match TRBD1. V dropped 6 bases and J dropped 2; count of bases not matched to a gene: 5. The germline CDR1 and CDR2 sequences are MNHEY and SMNVEV (reference sequence). The CDR3 loop spans 16 amino acids. Filled out from reference TRBV27 and TRBJ2-6, the complete variable domain reads EAQVTQNPRYLITVTGKKLTVTCSQNMNHEYMSWYRQDPGLGLRQIYYSMNVEVTDKGDVPEGYKVSRKEKRNFPLILESPSPNQTSLYFCASRQTGGAGANVLTFGAGSRLTVL.